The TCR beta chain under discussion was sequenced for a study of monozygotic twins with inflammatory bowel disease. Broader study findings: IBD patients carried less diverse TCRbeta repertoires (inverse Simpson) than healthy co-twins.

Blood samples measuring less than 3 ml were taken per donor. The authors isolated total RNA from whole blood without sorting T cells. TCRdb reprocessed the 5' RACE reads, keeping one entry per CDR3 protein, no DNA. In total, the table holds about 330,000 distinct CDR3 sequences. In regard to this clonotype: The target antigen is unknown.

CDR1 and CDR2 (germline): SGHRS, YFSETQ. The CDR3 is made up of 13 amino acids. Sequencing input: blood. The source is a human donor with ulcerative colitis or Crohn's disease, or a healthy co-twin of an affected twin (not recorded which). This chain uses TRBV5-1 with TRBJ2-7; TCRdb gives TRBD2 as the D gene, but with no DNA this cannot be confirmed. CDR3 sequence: CASSLLVSHEQYF.